Described below is a single T cell receptor (beta chain) sequence and its context. The data were taken from a study of technical replicates of blood from a few donors. Method: immunoSEQ multiplex PCR; TCRdb's copy keeps in-frame clones and lacks some. The sample includes approximately 85,000 clones, under 95% seen only once; the top ten take about 0.27%. This CDR3 comprises 15 residues. CDR1 SGHTS and CDR2 YDEGEE come from the germline V gene. V gave up 4 bases and J gave up 4 bases; unmatched junction bases: 8. Sequencing was carried out using T cells isolated from PBMCs. The TCR was taken from a human donor in good health. V is TRBV5-8 and J is TRBJ2-5; 9 bases fit TRBD1. The CDR3 loop is CASSPTGGLGETQYF. CDR3 nucleotides: TGTGCCAGCAGCCCCACAGGGGGCCTGGGAGAGACCCAGTACTTC. Based on the CDR3 plus reference TRBV5-8 and TRBJ2-5, the full variable domain is EAGVTQSPTHLIKTRGQQATLRCSPISGHTSVYWYQQALGLGLQFLLWYDEGEERNRGNFPPRFSGRQFPNYSSELNVNALELEDSALYLCASSPTGGLGETQYFGPGTRLLVL.